This TCR beta chain was documented in a study of PD-1 blockade in classical Hodgkin lymphoma. Study conclusions and caveats: TCR diversity at baseline was reported to be reduced in newly diagnosed patients relative to healthy donors. There was a significant rise in CD4+ TCR diversity by C4D1, with no such rise for CD8+.

Regarding time point: cycle 4 day 1 (C4D1), after 5 to 7 weeks of nivolumab. There was relapse after autologous stem cell transplantation in every patient, and there was variation in brentuximab vedotin exposure. Regarding this clone: Its specificity is not known.

The protocol was immunoSEQ multiplex PCR, while the TCRdb copy is restricted to in-frame clones and leaves out a portion. The sample yields approximately 27,000 clones, 82% seen once. The CDR3 runs to 15 residues. Germline V gives CDR1 SGDLS, CDR2 YYNGEE. Trimming removed 4 bases from V and 4 bases from J, with 15 bases in between. The receptor comes from a human donor with classical Hodgkin lymphoma. The sample in question was peripheral blood mononuclear cells (PBMCs), obtained before the fourth cycle of nivolumab. This rearrangement joins TRBV9 to TRBJ1-3; no reliable D call. CDR3 DNA sequence: TGTGCCAGCAGCCCCAGCCTAAGCCACGGAAACACCATATATTTT. Its protein is CASSPSLSHGNTIYF. Drawing the rest from reference TRBV9 and TRBJ1-3, the complete variable domain is DSGVTQTPKHLITATGQRVTLRCSPRSGDLSVYWYQQSLDQGLQFLIQYYNGEERAKGNILERFSAQQFPDLHSELNLSSLELGDSALYFCASSPSLSHGNTIYFGEGSWLTVV.